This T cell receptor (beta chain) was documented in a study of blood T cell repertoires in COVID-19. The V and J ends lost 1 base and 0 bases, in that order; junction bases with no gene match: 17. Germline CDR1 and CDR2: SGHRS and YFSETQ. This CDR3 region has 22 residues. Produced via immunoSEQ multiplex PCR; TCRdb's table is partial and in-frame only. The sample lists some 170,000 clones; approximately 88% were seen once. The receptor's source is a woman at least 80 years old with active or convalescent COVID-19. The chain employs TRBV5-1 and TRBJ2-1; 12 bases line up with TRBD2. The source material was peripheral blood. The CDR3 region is CASSLMSLAGGFLLPSYNEQFF. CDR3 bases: TGCGCCAGCAGCTTGATGTCCCTAGCGGGGGGGTTCTTGCTCCCCTCCTACAATGAGCAGTTCTTC.